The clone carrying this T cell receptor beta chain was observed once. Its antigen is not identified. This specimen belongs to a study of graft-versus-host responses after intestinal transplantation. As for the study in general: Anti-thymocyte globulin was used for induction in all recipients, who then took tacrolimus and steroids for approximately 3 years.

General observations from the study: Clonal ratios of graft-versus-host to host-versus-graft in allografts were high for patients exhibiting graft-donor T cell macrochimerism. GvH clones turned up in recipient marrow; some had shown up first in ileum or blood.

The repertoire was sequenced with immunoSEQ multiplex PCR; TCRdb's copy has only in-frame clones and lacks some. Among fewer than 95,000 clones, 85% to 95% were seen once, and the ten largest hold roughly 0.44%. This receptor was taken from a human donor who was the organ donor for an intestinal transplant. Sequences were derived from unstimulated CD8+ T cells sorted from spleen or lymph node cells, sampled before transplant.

CDR3: CAGGPARDEQFF. As DNA, the CDR3 is TGTGCAGGGGGACCTGCTCGCGATGAGCAGTTCTTC. The V and J genes are TRBV6-1 and TRBJ2-1; tentatively, D is TRBD1 (6 bases). This CDR3 is built from 12 residues. Germline CDR1 reads MNHNS; CDR2 reads SASEGT.